A selection of T cell receptor beta chains follows, all from one sample in a study of metastatic and nonmetastatic thyroid tumors. TCRdb used MiXCR to call clones anew from the PCR reads. Of approximately 20,000 clones listed, 10% to 15% are singletons. The sequencing sample was made of blood. The receptors come from a female donor with papillary thyroid cancer or a benign thyroid nodule (not recorded which). Some clones in this sample may be carry-over from other donors' samples. CDR3s include the opening cysteine and the closing phenylalanine or tryptophan. A D gene is named only where the DNA matches it firmly. The size of a clone is reported for some rows only, either as once, few or many, or as a class for expanded clones.

J,V,D,size,CDR3,DNA
TRBJ2-7,TRBV10-3,TRBD2,many,CAISEKGGGGSYEQYF,TGTGCCATCAGTGAGAAAGGCGGGGGAGGCTCCTACGAGCAGTACTTC
TRBJ1-2,TRBV29-1,TRBD1,many,CSGSGGYNYGYTF,TGCAGCGGATCAGGGGGCTATAACTATGGCTACACCTTC
TRBJ2-1,TRBV28,TRBD2,many,CATRLAGVTYNEQFF,TGTGCCACTCGACTAGCGGGAGTCACCTACAATGAGCAGTTCTTC
TRBJ2-5,TRBV5-5,NA,many,CASSLWTVQETQYF,TGTGCCAGCAGCTTGTGGACGGTTCAAGAGACCCAGTACTTC
TRBJ1-2,TRBV6-1,NA,medium-sized,CASSEARHVGYGYTF,TGTGCCAGCAGTGAAGCGAGGCATGTCGGCTATGGCTACACCTTC
TRBJ1-1,TRBV12-3/TRBV12-4,NA,many,CASTRPLNTEAFF,TGTGCCAGCACCAGACCCCTGAACACTGAAGCTTTCTTT
TRBJ2-6,TRBV29-1,NA,medium-sized,CSAQSGANVLTF,TGCAGCGCCCAATCTGGGGCCAACGTCCTGACTTTC
TRBJ2-5,TRBV7-6,TRBD2,many,CASSLGSGRELQETQYF,TGTGCCAGCAGCTTAGGTAGTGGGCGGGAGCTACAAGAGACCCAGTACTTC
TRBJ1-5,TRBV28,NA,medium-sized,CASTVSNQPQHF,TGTGCCAGCACAGTTAGCAATCAGCCCCAGCATTTT
TRBJ1-4,TRBV6-5,NA,NA,CASSYSGRAGEKLFF,TGTGCCAGCAGTTACTCGGGCAGGGCAGGGGAAAAACTGTTTTTT
TRBJ1-6,TRBV19,TRBD1,medium-sized,CATKDRGGAPLHF,TGTGCCACTAAGGACAGGGGAGGAGCACCCCTCCACTTT
TRBJ1-6,TRBV7-2,NA,NA,CASSLSRQYNSPLHF,TGTGCCAGCAGCTTAAGCCGACAGTATAATTCACCCCTCCACTTT
TRBJ1-2,TRBV30,NA,NA,CAFSVRGARGYTF,TGTGCCTTCTCTGTGCGGGGGGCTCGTGGCTACACCTTC
TRBJ1-3,TRBV7-2,NA,many,CASSLASQAIHTIYF,TGTGCCAGCAGCTTAGCGAGTCAGGCTATACACACCATATATTTT
TRBJ1-1,TRBV7-2,NA,many,CASSPKSGSEAFF,TGTGCCAGCAGCCCCAAGTCGGGGTCTGAAGCTTTCTTT
TRBJ2-1,TRBV12-5,NA,many,CASGLFTGTLLSSYNEQFF,TGTGCTAGTGGTTTGTTCACCGGGACCCTCCTAAGCTCCTACAATGAGCAGTTCTTC
TRBJ1-2,TRBV18,TRBD1,many,CASSGTGENYGYTF,TGTGCCAGCTCGGGGACAGGGGAAAACTATGGCTACACCTTC
TRBJ2-5,TRBV4-3,NA,many,CASSFLPNGKETQYF,TGCGCCAGCAGCTTCTTGCCCAACGGAAAAGAGACCCAGTACTTC
TRBJ1-4,TRBV6-1,NA,few,CASHAPRGLVKNCFF,NA
TRBJ2-6,TRBV6-4,NA,few,CASSPRASNVLTF,TGTGCCAGCAGCCCCAGGGCATCCAACGTCCTGACTTTC
TRBJ2-7,TRBV4-2,TRBD2,many,CASSQGEGQTEQYF,TGTGCCAGCAGCCAGGGGGAGGGCCAAACCGAGCAGTACTTC
TRBJ1-2,TRBV7-7,NA,many,CASSKDRTYGYTF,TGTGCTAGTAGCAAGGACAGAACCTATGGCTACACCTTC
TRBJ2-5,TRBV30,NA,many,CACAGDGETQYF,TGTGCCTGCGCAGGGGACGGAGAGACCCAGTACTTC
TRBJ1-5,TRBV10-2,TRBD1,many,CASSETYRDRAGQKPQHF,TGCGCCAGCAGTGAGACATACAGGGACAGGGCGGGTCAGAAGCCCCAGCATTTT
TRBJ2-1,TRBV5-6,NA,few,CASSLGLYDEQFF,TGTGCCAGCAGCTTAGGACTCTACGATGAGCAGTTCTTC
TRBJ1-1,TRBV4-1,NA,NA,CASIRGGATEAFF,TGTGCCAGCATCCGCGGAGGGGCCACTGAAGCTTTCTTT
TRBJ2-7,TRBV29-1,TRBD2,many,CSVASTSGGPGEQYF,TGCAGCGTCGCCTCCACTAGCGGGGGGCCGGGGGAGCAGTACTTC
TRBJ1-2,TRBV29-1,NA,many,CSVGGYYGYTF,TGCAGCGTTGGTGGGTACTATGGCTACACCTTC
TRBJ1-5,TRBV12-5,NA,many,CASGGDQPQHF,TGTGCTAGTGGGGGGGATCAGCCCCAGCATTTT
TRBJ2-3,TRBV12-3/TRBV12-4,NA,many,CASSPNIGTQYF,TGTGCCAGCAGCCCTAACATCGGTACGCAGTATTTT
TRBJ2-5,TRBV9,NA,many,CASSVAPSGGVETQYF,TGTGCCAGCAGCGTAGCTCCCTCGGGGGGCGTAGAGACCCAGTACTTC